This record covers a single T cell receptor (beta chain). What it recognizes is unknown. In making TCR cDNA, 5'RACE template switching added a universal primer site and UMIs to it. TCRdb called the 5' RACE reads again in MiXCR, with one record for every CDR3 protein. The data contain 300,000 to 400,000 distinct CDR3 sequences, 3% to 4.5% of them singletons. Germline lookup yields CDR1 MNHNS and CDR2 SASEGT. Trimming pared 2 bases from V and 14 bases from J, leaving 10 bases between. This CDR3 has 11 residues. The data were taken from a study of T cells after yellow fever vaccination. At the level of the study: SMART-Seq v4 Ultra Low Input prepared the low-cell-number fractions. Regarding the study as a whole: Compared with primary, the secondary response was weaker and peaked at day 5, not 15. Most clones from primary vaccination were detected again post-booster (about 96% CD4, 88% CD8).

The V call is TRBV6-1, the J call TRBJ2-1; no clear D. Sequenced material: PBMCs, taken 5 days after the yellow fever booster vaccination. The receptor was derived from a man between 18 and 29 years old who received the YFV17D yellow fever vaccine. The CDR3 reads CASSETGSEFF. In nucleotides, the CDR3 is TGTGCCAGCAGTGAAACCGGGTCCGAGTTCTTC.